The 17 T cell receptor beta chains reported below all come from one sample, sequenced in a study of T cells after yellow fever vaccination (dated by TCRdb to between 2017 and 2020). Library construction relied on 5' RACE. Instrument used: Illumina NovaSeq 6000. In TCRdb, the public reads were trimmed at Q25 with fastp and aligned with MiXCR, with productive beta chains retained. One record per CDR3 amino acid sequence lists the most common genes and DNA. The sample records 300,000 to 350,000 distinct CDR3 sequences, 3.5% to 4.5% of which are singletons. The ten largest clones capture more than 20% of the sample. The sample's treatment or condition, from its label and the paper: live attenuated yellow fever vaccine strain. Sequenced here: PBMCs, sampled 5 days after the yellow fever booster vaccination. Receptor source: a man between 18 and 29 years old who received the YFV17D yellow fever vaccine.

This rearrangement joins TRBV7-2 to TRBJ1-1, with D possibly TRBD1 on 6 matching bases. The CDR3 consists of 15 residues. V shed 5 bases and J shed 9 bases, with 22 bases lying between them. Germline CDR1 reads SGHTA; CDR2 reads FQGNSA. This chain's CDR3 is CASSPNEGVGLQAFF. The CDR3, as DNA: TGTGCCAGCAGCCCCAATGAGGGGGTCGGACTACAAGCTTTCTTT.

This chain links TRBV29-1 with TRBJ2-2, with 7 nucleotides matching TRBD1. CDR1 is SQVTM, CDR2 ANQGSEA, per germline. Losses at the gene ends were 5 bases for V and 0 bases for J; bases not matched to a gene: 3. CDR3 length: 14 residues. CDR3 protein: CSVRTGANTGELFF. CDR3 nucleotide sequence: TGCAGCGTTCGGACAGGTGCGAACACCGGGGAGCTGTTTTTT.

The chain couples TRBV18 to TRBJ2-1; possible D gene TRBD2, 6 bases. The germline CDR1 and CDR2 sequences are KGHSH and LQKENI. CDR3 length: 14 amino acids. With 6 bases removed from V and 0 bases from J, the gap between germline ends came to 9 bases. The DNA of the CDR3 is TGTGCCAGCTCGGGCGGGGACTCCTACAATGAGCAGTTCTTC. Protein: CASSGGDSYNEQFF. The full variable domain, its missing parts supplied by reference TRBV18 and TRBJ2-1, is NAGVMQNPRHLVRRRGQEARLRCSPMKGHSHVYWYRQLPEEGLKFMVYLQKENIIDESGMPKERFSAEFPKEGPSILRIQQVVRGDSAAYFCASSGGDSYNEQFFGPGTRLTVL.

This clonotype occurred many times. V gene TRBV20-1 combines with J gene TRBJ1-1; unclear D gene. CDR3 size: 13 residues. V was pared by 2 bases and J by 1 base, with 8 bases between. Germline assignment: CDR1 DFQATT and CDR2 SNEGSKA (reference sequence). The CDR3 is CSARFPPNTEAFF. CDR3 nucleotides: TGCAGTGCTAGATTTCCGCCGAACACTGAAGCTTTCTTT.

This clonotype was found many times. The chain recombines TRBV5-1 with TRBJ1-3; tentatively, D is TRBD1 (5 bases). The CDR3 runs to 13 residues. CDR1 is SGHRS and CDR2 is YFSETQ in the germline V gene. The ends were cut back, 4 bases at V and 9 bases at J, with 14 bases in the middle. The CDR3 sequence: CASSPSSGGTIYF. The CDR3 region has the DNA TGCGCCAGCAGCCCCTCGTCGGGGGGCACCATATATTTT.

This clonotype was picked up a small number of times. The rearrangement joins TRBV20-1 to TRBJ2-3; D uncertain. The CDR3 totals 12 residues. The V gene's germline CDR1 is DFQATT and CDR2 SNEGSKA (reference sequence). The V and J ends lost 1 base and 5 bases respectively, with 7 bases between them. The CDR3 bases are TGCAGTGCTAGAGTTTCCTTAGATACGCAGTATTTT. Translating it yields CSARVSLDTQYF.

This chain connects TRBV5-1 to TRBJ2-3, with D possibly being TRBD2 (5 bases). Germline values: CDR1 SGHRS, CDR2 YFSETQ. V lost 0 bases, J lost 6 bases, and 11 bases lay in between. The length of the CDR3 is 14 residues. DNA of the CDR3: TGCGCCAGCAGCTTGGGTTCTGGGGAGGATACGCAGTATTTT. Translating gives CASSLGSGEDTQYF.

This sequence joins TRBV7-2 and TRBJ2-5; D unclear. The length of the CDR3 is 12 residues. V was clipped by 5 bases and J by 7 bases, with 11 bases between them. CDR1 is SGHTA, CDR2 FQGNSA, per germline. CDR3 region: CASSGPEGTQYF. The CDR3 DNA sequence: TGTGCCAGCAGCGGCCCGGAAGGGACCCAGTACTTC.

The rearrangement joins TRBV6-1 to TRBJ1-6; 9 bases are shared with TRBD1. The V gene's germline CDR1 is MNHNS and CDR2 SASEGT. The CDR3 is 14 residues long. Unmatched junction bases numbered 10, after V lost 10 bases and J lost 9 bases. The CDR3 protein is CATGGQGLISPLHF. CDR3 nucleotides: TGTGCCACCGGAGGACAGGGGTTAATTTCACCCCTCCACTTT.

This clonotype came up a few times. The genes are TRBV28 and TRBJ1-1; TRBD1 aligns across 7 bases. The CDR3 totals 13 residues. V dropped 9 bases and J dropped 5; count of bases not matched to a gene: 9. The germline V gene has CDR1 MDHEN and CDR2 SYDVKM. CDR3 sequence reads: CASDTGAGTEAFF. The CDR3 DNA sequence: TGTGCCAGTGACACAGGGGCAGGGACTGAAGCTTTCTTT.

A few counts support this clonotype. DNA of the CDR3: TGCGCCAGCAGCCTTGGGGTCGGGACCCAGTACTTC. Encoded protein: CASSLGVGTQYF. This sequence joins TRBV4-1 and TRBJ2-5; D unclear. Per the germline V gene, CDR1 is MGHRA and CDR2 is YSYEKL. V was clipped by 4 bases and J by 7 bases, with 10 bases between them. The CDR3 sequence is 12 residues long.

This clonotype was observed a few times. This rearrangement joins TRBV10-2 to TRBJ2-3; tentatively, D is TRBD1 or TRBD2 (5 bases each). This CDR3 spans 14 amino acids. From germline, CDR1 is WSHSY and CDR2 SAAADI. V lost 7 bases and J lost 0, with 11 bases in between. CDR3 sequence (DNA): TGCGCCAGCAATCGGGGCACTAGCACAGATACGCAGTATTTT. This gives the protein CASNRGTSTDTQYF.

This clonotype was picked up a small number of times. This rearrangement joins TRBV19 to TRBJ2-3; D perhaps matches TRBD2 (6 bases). Trimming stripped 7 bases from V and 7 bases from J, with 9 bases between. CDR1 is LNHDA and CDR2 is SQIVND in the germline V gene (reference sequence). This CDR3 spans 11 amino acids. CDR3 coding DNA: TGTGCCAGTAAAGGAGGGAATACGCAGTATTTT. This translates into CASKGGNTQYF.

The V gene is TRBV23-1, the J gene TRBJ2-5; D may be TRBD1 (5 bases). TRBV23-1 is an ORF, with its function uncertain. Between the trimmed V and J ends, which lost 0 bases and 4 bases, there was a span of 15 bases. This CDR3 is 16 amino acids long. The CDR3 loop is CASSQSKWKRGETQYF. In nucleotides, the CDR3 is TGCGCCAGCAGTCAATCGAAGTGGAAAAGGGGAGAGACCCAGTACTTC.

This clonotype appeared many times. V usage is TRBV5-4 and J usage is TRBJ2-2; 10 nucleotides align to TRBD1. Germline CDR1 reads SGHNT; CDR2 reads YYREEE (reference sequence). The ends lost 4 bases at V and 6 bases at J; junction bases unmatched: 18. The CDR3 is made up of 19 amino acids. The CDR3 sequence is CASSPRDRGPSSGAGELFF. DNA of the CDR3: TGTGCCAGCAGCCCCCGGGACAGGGGTCCCTCCTCGGGGGCCGGGGAGCTGTTTTTT.

This clonotype showed up just a few times. The chain joins TRBV12-3 or TRBV12-4 to TRBJ2-7; D possibly corresponds to TRBD2 (6 bases). Trimming stripped 5 bases from V and 0 bases from J, with 17 bases between. The CDR3 spans 16 residues. The CDR3, as DNA: TGTGCCAGCAGTCCCCGTCCTAGCGCACACTCCTACGAGCAGTACTTC. This translates into CASSPRPSAHSYEQYF.

V and J are TRBV5-1 and TRBJ2-1; no clear D. V lost 1 base and J lost 0, with 8 bases in between. The CDR3 has 15 amino acids. Germline CDR1 and CDR2: SGHRS and YFSETQ. The CDR3 loop is CASSLIPSSYNEQFF. In DNA form, the CDR3 reads TGCGCCAGCAGCTTGATACCTTCCTCCTACAATGAGCAGTTCTTC.